These T cell receptor beta chains were read from a single sample in a study of T cell repertoires and HLA-DP antigens. For these TCRs, the target antigens are not known. Method: immunoSEQ multiplex PCR; TCRdb's copy keeps in-frame clones and lacks some. Of over 100,000 clones in the sample, approximately 92% were seen once. The sequencing sample was made of CD4+ T cells from PBMCs. The receptors derive from a woman between 18 and 30 years old in good health and CMV-seronegative. Both conserved end residues are part of each CDR3. D genes are given only for firm matches. Size is omitted from some rows. Given values are once, few, many or a class for expanded clones.

abundance: -
j_gene: TRBJ1-3
d_gene: TRBD1
v_gene: TRBV28
CDR3aa: CASSLDRASGNTIYF
CDR3nt: TGTGCCAGCAGTTTGGACAGGGCCTCTGGAAACACCATATATTTT

abundance: -
j_gene: TRBJ1-1
d_gene: -
v_gene: TRBV10-2
CDR3aa: CARPLGPEQTVNTEAFF
CDR3nt: TGCGCCAGACCCCTCGGGCCTGAACAGACCGTGAACACTGAAGCTTTCTTT

abundance: -
j_gene: TRBJ2-2
d_gene: -
v_gene: TRBV11-2
CDR3aa: CASSLALERGWVGELFF
CDR3nt: TGTGCCAGCAGCTTAGCCCTGGAACGGGGCTGGGTCGGGGAGCTGTTTTTT

abundance: -
j_gene: TRBJ1-1
d_gene: -
v_gene: TRBV19
CDR3aa: CASISPYMNTEAFF
CDR3nt: TGTGCCAGTATATCTCCCTATATGAACACTGAAGCTTTCTTT

abundance: -
j_gene: TRBJ2-4
d_gene: -
v_gene: TRBV9
CDR3aa: CASSVGLPNLAKNIQYF
CDR3nt: TGTGCCAGCAGCGTGGGACTGCCGAACCTAGCCAAAAACATTCAGTACTTC

abundance: -
j_gene: TRBJ2-2
d_gene: -
v_gene: TRBV28
CDR3aa: CASSPLSRGQLHTGELFF
CDR3nt: TGTGCCAGCAGTCCCCTCTCCCGAGGACAGCTACACACCGGGGAGCTGTTTTTT

abundance: -
j_gene: TRBJ2-4
d_gene: -
v_gene: TRBV11-2
CDR3aa: CASSLGRKNIQYF
CDR3nt: TGTGCCAGCAGCTTAGGCAGGAAAAACATTCAGTACTTC

abundance: -
j_gene: TRBJ1-4
d_gene: TRBD1
v_gene: TRBV2
CDR3aa: CASSLDTGTGEKLFF
CDR3nt: TGTGCCAGCAGTCTTGATACCGGGACAGGAGAAAAACTGTTTTTT

abundance: -
j_gene: TRBJ2-5
d_gene: -
v_gene: TRBV7-9
CDR3aa: CASSATSGETQYF
CDR3nt: TGTGCCAGCAGTGCCACCTCCGGGGAGACCCAGTACTTC

abundance: -
j_gene: TRBJ1-6
d_gene: TRBD1
v_gene: TRBV4-3
CDR3aa: CASSQDTRGPNSPLHF
CDR3nt: TGCGCCAGCAGCCAAGATACGAGGGGGCCGAATTCACCCCTCCACTTT

abundance: -
j_gene: TRBJ2-7
d_gene: TRBD1
v_gene: TRBV11-2
CDR3aa: CASSLDSHGTVLYEQYF
CDR3nt: TGTGCCAGCAGCTTAGATTCTCATGGGACAGTCCTTTACGAGCAGTACTTC

abundance: -
j_gene: TRBJ2-7
d_gene: -
v_gene: TRBV5-1
CDR3aa: CASSLSSGAYEQYF
CDR3nt: TGCGCCAGCAGCTTGTCTTCGGGAGCCTACGAGCAGTACTTC

abundance: once
j_gene: TRBJ1-1
d_gene: TRBD1
v_gene: TRBV18
CDR3aa: CASSLGRDSLTEAFF
CDR3nt: TGTGCCAGCTCACTAGGGCGGGACAGTCTCACTGAAGCTTTCTTT

abundance: once
j_gene: TRBJ1-5
d_gene: TRBD1
v_gene: TRBV28
CDR3aa: CASSGSTGTESNQPQHF
CDR3nt: TGTGCCAGCAGCGGATCTACCGGGACAGAGAGCAATCAGCCCCAGCATTTT

abundance: -
j_gene: TRBJ2-3
d_gene: TRBD2
v_gene: TRBV2
CDR3aa: CASRTGTSGSTQYF
CDR3nt: TGTGCCAGCAGGACCGGGACTAGCGGTAGCACGCAGTATTTT